This TCR beta chain emerged from a study of blood T cells in healthy people across ages. The study's findings and limits: When set beside aged donors, long-lived donors presented more naive CD4+ cells and higher diversity. Total diversity from one million sequenced T cells was likely underestimated.

A minimum of 6.5 million PBMCs was isolated per sample. This clonotype was counted only a few times. Its target is unknown. Trimming shortened V by 5 bases and J by 2 bases, and 16 bases separated the two germline ends. This CDR3 has 14 residues. CDR1 is DFQATT, CDR2 SNEGSKA, per germline (reference sequence). With a J-beta primer mix and a sample-barcoded 5' primer, a second PCR ran roughly 6 to 11 cycles. TCRdb analysed the 5' RACE reads with MiXCR anew, one entry per CDR3 protein. The table includes roughly 700,000 distinct CDR3 sequences, approximately 25% detected once. This sample also appeared in a second study, on T cells of mothers and their children. That work adds: Donation was provided by three healthy Caucasian mothers along with their six children.

The receptor was derived from a boy aged 5 to 17 in good health. This chain joins TRBV20-1 and TRBJ2-7; D may match TRBD1 or TRBD2 (5 bases each). Sequenced material: blood. CDR3 protein: CSAPRADRAYEQYF. CDR3 nucleotides: TGCAGTGCTCCGCGGGCTGACAGAGCCTACGAGCAGTACTTC.